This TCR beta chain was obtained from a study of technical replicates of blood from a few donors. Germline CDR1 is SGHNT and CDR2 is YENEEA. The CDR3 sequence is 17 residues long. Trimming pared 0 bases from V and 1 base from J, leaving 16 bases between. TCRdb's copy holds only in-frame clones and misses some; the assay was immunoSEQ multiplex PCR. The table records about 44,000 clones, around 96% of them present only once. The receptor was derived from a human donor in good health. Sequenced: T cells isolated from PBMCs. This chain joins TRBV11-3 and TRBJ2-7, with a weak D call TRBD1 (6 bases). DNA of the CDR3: TGTGCCAGCAGCTTAGATCCAATAACGAGGGGGTCCTACGAGCAGTACTTC. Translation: CASSLDPITRGSYEQYF.